This T cell receptor (beta chain) came from a study of T cell responses to AZD1222 COVID-19 vaccine. General study points: Regions left unmutated in variants are reportedly the target of nearly half of spike-specific TCRs. Spike-spanning, vaccine-associated CD4 TCRs were dominant at 160-218 and 743-854. The donors showed a predominance of white British ancestry and of females, with possible underestimation of clonal diversity.

Germline CDR1 MDHEN, CDR2 SYDVKM. The CDR3 is made up of 16 amino acids. Trimming took 4 bases from V and 2 from J; bases not matched to a gene: 9. Assay used: immunoSEQ multiplex PCR; TCRdb lists only in-frame clones, some missing. The sample lists about 120,000 clones, around 89% occurring once. Second-dose timings of about 4 or about 12 weeks were pooled. About this clone itself: Antigen: not known.

The V gene is TRBV28, the J gene TRBJ2-7; 9 bases agree with TRBD1. The sequence came from an adult who received the AZD1222 COVID-19 vaccine. Specimen: peripheral blood, collected 28 days after the second AZD1222 dose. The CDR3 nucleotides are TGTGCCAGCAGTTCCCGCGCCGGGACAGGGACCTACGAGCAGTACTTC. Translation: CASSSRAGTGTYEQYF.